The clone carrying this TCR beta chain was counted between two and nine times. Its cognate antigen is unknown. This CDR3 is 13 amino acids long. Trimming stripped 6 bases from V and 1 base from J, with 9 bases between. This specimen belongs to a study of identical twins. General study points: Cord blood beta clonotypes that were abundant carried fewer insertions, and memory repertoires showed no such trend.

TCRdb analysed the 5' RACE reads with MiXCR anew, one entry per CDR3 protein. The profile shows about 550,000 distinct CDR3 sequences, 20% to 25% of them singletons. These data were also reused for a study on yellow fever vaccine responses in identical twins.

Sequencing was carried out using CD4+ T cells sorted from blood. The TCR sequence derives from a young woman in good health. This chain links TRBV12-3 or TRBV12-4 with TRBJ1-1, with D possibly being TRBD1 (5 bases). The CDR3 loop reads CASRFGGNTEAFF. For the CDR3, the DNA is TGTGCCAGCAGGTTCGGGGGGAACACTGAAGCTTTCTTT.